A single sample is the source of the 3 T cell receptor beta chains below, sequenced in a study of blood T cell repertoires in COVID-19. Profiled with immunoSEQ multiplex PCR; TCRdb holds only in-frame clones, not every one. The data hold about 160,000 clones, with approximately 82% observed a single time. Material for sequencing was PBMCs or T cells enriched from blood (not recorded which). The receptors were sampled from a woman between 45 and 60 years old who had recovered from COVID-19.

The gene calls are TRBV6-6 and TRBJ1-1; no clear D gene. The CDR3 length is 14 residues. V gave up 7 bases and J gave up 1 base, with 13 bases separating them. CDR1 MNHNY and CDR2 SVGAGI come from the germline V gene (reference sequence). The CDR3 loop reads CASTLRVGNTEAFF. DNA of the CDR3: TGTGCCAGCACCCTGAGGGTAGGGAACACTGAAGCTTTCTTT.

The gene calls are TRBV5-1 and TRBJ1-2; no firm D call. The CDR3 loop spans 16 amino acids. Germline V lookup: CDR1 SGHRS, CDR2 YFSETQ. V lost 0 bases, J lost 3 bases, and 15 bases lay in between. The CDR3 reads CASSLGAGKADYGYTF. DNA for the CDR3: TGCGCCAGCAGCTTGGGTGCCGGAAAGGCGGACTATGGCTACACCTTC.

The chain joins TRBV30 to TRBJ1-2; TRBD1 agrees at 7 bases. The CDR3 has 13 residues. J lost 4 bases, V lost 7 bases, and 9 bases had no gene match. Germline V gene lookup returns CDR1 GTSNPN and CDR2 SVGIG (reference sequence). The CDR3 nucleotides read TGTGCCTCCATACAACAGGGGCTCTATGGCTACACCTTC. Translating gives CASIQQGLYGYTF.